The sequence of this T cell receptor beta chain was determined in a study of control samples from healthy donors and cancer patients. J gave up 0 bases and V 6 bases, and 4 bases lay outside the gene matches. This CDR3 spans 14 amino acids. CDR1 is SGHTA, CDR2 FQGNSA, per germline. TCRdb keeps only in-frame clones here, not all; method: immunoSEQ multiplex PCR. The table has 130,000 or so clones, 87% seen once. The sequence came from a man aged 55 to 70 in good health. Sequenced: blood. The chain has TRBV7-2 and TRBJ1-1; 7 bases fit TRBD1. CDR3 in DNA: TGTGCCAGCAGAATGACAGGGATGAACACTGAAGCTTTCTTT. Residues: CASRMTGMNTEAFF. Full variable domain (remainder filled in from reference TRBV7-2 and TRBJ1-1): GAGVSQSPSNKVTEKGKDVELRCDPISGHTALYWYRQSLGQGLEFLIYFQGNSAPDKSGLPSDRFSAERTGGSVSTLTIQRTQQEDSAVYLCASRMTGMNTEAFFGQGTRLTVV.